The count of the clone carrying this T cell receptor (beta chain) is one. Its antigen remains unknown. V was clipped by 6 bases and J by 6 bases; unmatched bases: 8. Germline V gene data show CDR1 as MNHEY and CDR2 as SVGAGI. The CDR3 runs to 14 residues. This record belongs to a study of cytomegalovirus exposure and HLA in healthy donors. Amplification used 60 Vbeta primers and 13 Jbeta primers. Assay used: immunoSEQ multiplex PCR; TCRdb lists only in-frame clones, some missing. This table has about 130,000 clones, 82% appearing once. Overall study findings and caveats: Researchers reported in a later analysis that a missense DCLRE1C variant was tied to TCR beta V- and J-gene trimming. Common viral pathogens were later found to be apparently linked to several of the most significant clusters. In a later analysis, a genetic analysis reported fewer productive-TCR N-insertions in an Asian-associated ancestry cluster than the cohort average. Donor immune exposure was known only as CMV serostatus.

Sequencing was done on a sample of PBMCs. The chain links TRBV6-5 to TRBJ1-2; 9 nucleotides line up with TRBD1. The TCR comes from a woman aged 50 to 60 in good health and CMV-seropositive. CDR3 amino acids: CASSKNRGQNGYTF. The CDR3 DNA reads TGTGCCAGCAGCAAGAACAGGGGGCAGAATGGCTACACCTTC.